A single sample gave rise to the 27 T cell receptor beta chains below, sequenced in a study of T cell repertoires in cytomegalovirus infection. MiXCR, run by TCRdb on the reads, gives a single entry per CDR3 protein. Of approximately 1,000,000 distinct CDR3 sequences in the sample, approximately 31% were seen once. Antigen specificity for these receptors is unknown. Sequenced material: cultured CD8+ T cells from PBMCs, taken from culture after CMV antigen stimulation. These receptors came from a human donor in good health (CMV status not recorded). Some clones in this sample may be carry-over from other donors' samples.

This clonotype was recorded at least ten times. V and J are TRBV6-5 and TRBJ1-3; D remains unclear. Germline V gene sequence: CDR1 MNHEY, CDR2 SVGAGI. Between the trimmed V and J ends, which lost 3 bases and 0 bases, there was a span of 6 bases. This CDR3 comprises 14 residues. The CDR3 sequence: CASSYSGSGNTIYF. The CDR3 DNA follows: TGTGCCAGCAGTTATTCGGGCTCTGGAAACACCATATATTTT.

This rearrangement joins TRBV24-1 to TRBJ2-2; D not resolved. V lost 9 bases and J lost 0, with 13 bases in between. This CDR3 comprises 15 residues. CDR1 and CDR2 from the germline V gene are KGHDR and SFDVKD. This CDR3 is CATSDPDANTGELFF. CDR3 nucleotide sequence: TGTGCCACCTCTGACCCAGACGCGAACACCGGGGAGCTGTTTTTT.

In this sample, this clonotype turned up many times. This chain uses TRBV6-5 with TRBJ2-3, with TRBD1 matching 8 bases. Trimming took 4 bases from V and 5 from J; bases not matched to a gene: 11. The germline V gene has CDR1 MNHEY and CDR2 SVGAGI. This CDR3 comprises 16 residues. CDR3 coding DNA: TGTGCCAGCAGTTCCCCGGGCAGGGGGCGGGTAGATACGCAGTATTTT. Translated: CASSSPGRGRVDTQYF.

The V and J genes are TRBV6-2 or TRBV6-3 and TRBJ1-5; perhaps TRBD1 as D (5 bases). The CDR3 spans 14 residues. Germline CDR1 and CDR2: MNHEY and SVGEGT. V lost 5 bases and J 7 bases, leaving 15 bases between the germline ends. CDR3 sequence reads: CASSRGLRGQPQHF. The CDR3 DNA reads TGTGCCAGCAGTAGGGGCCTCCGGGGGCAGCCCCAGCATTTT.

The chain links TRBV16 to TRBJ1-6; D remains ambiguous. The ends were cut back, 2 bases at V and 13 bases at J, with 12 bases in the middle. The CDR3 is 13 residues long. CDR1 is KGHSY, CDR2 FQNENV, per germline. In DNA form, the CDR3 reads TGTGCCAGCAGCCAACCAGGAGGCCGCCCCCTCCACTTT. Protein sequence: CASSQPGGRPLHF.

V and J are TRBV6-5 and TRBJ2-1, with D uncertain. Germline assignment: CDR1 MNHEY and CDR2 SVGAGI. Trimming took off 2 bases at V and 5 bases at J, with 7 bases between the two ends. The CDR3 runs to 13 residues. The CDR3 coding sequence is TGTGCCAGCAGTTACAACAGCAACAATGAGCAGTTCTTC. Amino acids: CASSYNSNNEQFF.

The V and J genes are TRBV19 and TRBJ2-7, with TRBD1 identical over 11 bases. The germline gives CDR1 LNHDA, CDR2 SQIVND (reference sequence). CDR3 size: 15 residues. Trimming removed 5 bases from V and 5 bases from J; junction bases left unmatched: 8. The CDR3: CASSSTGTGGNEQYF. CDR3 DNA: TGTGCCAGTAGTTCTACCGGGACAGGGGGTAACGAGCAGTACTTC.

This clonotype was observed at least ten times. The rearrangement uses TRBV7-2 and TRBJ2-5; 9 bases align to TRBD2. From germline, CDR1 is SGHTA and CDR2 FQGNSA. Unmatched junction bases numbered 10, after V lost 3 bases and J lost 5 bases. The CDR3 is 16 residues long. CDR3 loop: CASSFRTASGAETQYF. The CDR3 DNA reads TGTGCCAGCAGCTTCCGAACAGCTAGCGGGGCGGAGACCCAGTACTTC.

This chain joins TRBV27 and TRBJ2-7, with 12 bases matching TRBD1. This CDR3 is built from 15 residues. CDR1 and CDR2 from the germline V gene are MNHEY and SMNVEV (reference sequence). V was clipped by 8 bases and J by 4 bases; unmatched bases: 9. The CDR3 loop is CASLGRDRGRYEQYF. CDR3 coding DNA: TGTGCCAGCCTTGGCAGGGACAGGGGGCGATACGAGCAGTACTTC.

This clonotype was found many times. This sequence joins TRBV19 and TRBJ1-1; D gene uncertain. Germline V lookup: CDR1 LNHDA, CDR2 SQIVND (reference sequence). The CDR3 is 13 residues long. V lost 4 bases, J lost 2 bases, and 8 bases lay in between. Written as DNA, the CDR3 is TGTGCCAGTAGTAAAGGATCTAACACTGAAGCTTTCTTT. Amino acid sequence: CASSKGSNTEAFF.

The table lists this clonotype with a few counts. The genes are TRBV7-9 and TRBJ1-1, with TRBD1 matching over 7 bases. Looked up from germline, CDR1 is SEHNR and CDR2 is FQNEAQ (reference sequence). With V trimmed by 3 bases and J by 5 bases, 6 bases remained unmatched. The CDR3 covers 14 residues. CDR3 sequence reads: CASSLGQFKTEAFF. As DNA, the CDR3 is TGTGCCAGCAGCTTGGGACAGTTTAAGACTGAAGCTTTCTTT.

The gene calls are TRBV6-2 or TRBV6-3 and TRBJ1-1; D is unclear. CDR3 size: 17 residues. Per the germline V gene, CDR1 is MNHEY and CDR2 is SVGEGT. V was trimmed by 2 bases and J by 1 base, leaving 17 bases between them. The DNA for the CDR3 is TGTGCCAGCAGTTACCCCACCTCGGGCGGTGAGAACACTGAAGCTTTCTTT. Amino acids: CASSYPTSGGENTEAFF.

V gene TRBV9 combines with J gene TRBJ2-7; 9 nucleotides line up with TRBD1. J was trimmed by 4 bases and V by 3 bases; bases with no gene match: 5. Germline V CDR1 and CDR2: SGDLS, YYNGEE. CDR3 length equals 14 residues. CDR3 residues: CASSGGTGRYEQYF. CDR3 in DNA: TGTGCCAGCAGCGGAGGGACAGGGCGGTACGAGCAGTACTTC.

The V call is TRBV2, the J call TRBJ2-4; a weak D match, TRBD2 (5 bases). The CDR3 has 14 residues. Germline V gives CDR1 SNHLY, CDR2 FYNNEI. V lost 4 bases to trimming and J lost 7 bases, with 14 bases between them. The CDR3, as DNA: TGTGCCAGCAGTGCCTCAGTGCGAGGGAACATTCAGTACTTC. Its translation: CASSASVRGNIQYF.

The V and J genes are TRBV6-6 and TRBJ2-1, with unresolved D. Germline V lookup: CDR1 MNHNY, CDR2 SVGAGI (reference sequence). V was cut by 0 bases and J by 13 bases, with 16 bases left in between. CDR3 length: 14 residues. The CDR3 bases are TGTGCCAGCAGTTACTCGGTGGGGTCTCCAAAACAGTTCTTC. Translated: CASSYSVGSPKQFF.

The V call is TRBV28, the J call TRBJ2-7; D unclear. CDR3 size: 14 residues. Germline lookup yields CDR1 MDHEN and CDR2 SYDVKM. V was cut by 6 bases and J by 0 bases, with 12 bases left in between. The CDR3 reads CASRKYSSSYEQYV. The CDR3 coding sequence is TGTGCCAGCAGAAAATACTCCTCCTCCTACGAGCAGTACGTC.

This chain connects TRBV2 to TRBJ1-1; D unclear. In germline, CDR1 is SNHLY, CDR2 FYNNEI. The CDR3 loop spans 12 amino acids. Trimming pared 7 bases from V and 4 bases from J, leaving 10 bases between. CDR3 sequence (DNA): TGTGCCAGCATCCCGGGAAGCACTGAAGCTTTCTTT. As protein: CASIPGSTEAFF.

The rearrangement links TRBV7-9 to TRBJ2-1; 12 bases are shared with TRBD2. Trimming took 0 bases from V and 3 from J; bases not matched to a gene: 3. CDR1 and CDR2 (germline): SEHNR, FQNEAQ (reference sequence). This CDR3 region has 17 residues. The CDR3 DNA reads as TGTGCCAGCAGCTTAGCCGGGACTAGCGGGCTCTACAATGAGCAGTTCTTC. It codes for CASSLAGTSGLYNEQFF.

V gene TRBV7-9 combines with J gene TRBJ1-5; perhaps TRBD1 as D (6 bases). Trimming took off 2 bases at V and 7 bases at J, with 30 bases between the two ends. Germline V gives CDR1 SEHNR, CDR2 FQNEAQ (reference sequence). The CDR3 consists of 20 residues. The DNA for the CDR3 is TGTGCCAGCAGCTTAAGTACAGGCCTACAGGGAGCCCTCAACCCGCAGCCCCAGCATTTT. Amino acids: CASSLSTGLQGALNPQPQHF.

This clonotype was detected only a few times. This chain uses TRBV7-9 with TRBJ1-4, with D perhaps TRBD1 (5 bases). The CDR3 spans 15 residues. Trimming stripped 5 bases from V and 6 bases from J, with 16 bases between. CDR1 SEHNR and CDR2 FQNEAQ come from the germline V gene (reference sequence). The CDR3 is CASSDHRQLYEKLFF. The CDR3 nucleotides read TGTGCCAGCAGCGACCACAGGCAACTATATGAAAAACTGTTTTTT.

This chain links TRBV7-9 with TRBJ1-2; D gene ambiguous. The CDR3 totals 13 residues. Germline V gene sequence: CDR1 SEHNR, CDR2 FQNEAQ (reference sequence). The V end was cut by 8 bases, the J end by 4 bases, with 14 bases between. The CDR3 sequence is CASLEEKPYGYTF. The CDR3 DNA follows: TGTGCCAGCCTGGAAGAGAAGCCCTATGGCTACACCTTC.

The chain couples TRBV6-2 or TRBV6-3 to TRBJ1-1, with D unclear. Germline values: CDR1 MNHEY, CDR2 SVGEGT. V lost 4 bases to trimming and J lost 5 bases, with 8 bases between them. The CDR3 runs 12 residues. Here the CDR3 reads CASSWARTEAFF. CDR3 nucleotide sequence: TGTGCCAGCAGTTGGGCAAGGACTGAAGCTTTCTTT.

The chain links TRBV27 to TRBJ1-5; D not resolved. CDR1 and CDR2 (germline): MNHEY, SMNVEV (reference sequence). V lost 6 bases and J 2 bases, leaving 14 bases between the germline ends. This CDR3 is 15 amino acids long. Here the CDR3 reads CASSRNMAGNQPQHF. Written as DNA, the CDR3 is TGTGCCAGCAGCCGTAACATGGCGGGCAATCAGCCCCAGCATTTT.

The V gene is TRBV19, the J gene TRBJ1-5, with D possibly matching TRBD1 (5 bases). CDR3 length equals 14 residues. Germline V gives CDR1 LNHDA, CDR2 SQIVND (reference sequence). The V and J ends lost 3 bases and 5 bases respectively, with 11 bases between them. The CDR3 protein is CASSIVGGDQPQHF. The CDR3 region has the DNA TGTGCCAGTAGTATTGTGGGGGGAGATCAGCCCCAGCATTTT.

The chain couples TRBV28 to TRBJ1-1, with D possibly TRBD1 on 6 matching bases. The CDR3 is 14 residues long. Germline V lookup: CDR1 MDHEN, CDR2 SYDVKM. Trimming removed 6 bases at V and 7 bases at J, with 18 bases between. The CDR3 DNA follows: TGTGCCAGCAGCTATCCGGGGGCTGCAAATGAAGCTTTCTTT. Protein product: CASSYPGAANEAFF.

This clonotype was seen at least ten times. The rearrangement joins TRBV12-3 or TRBV12-4 to TRBJ2-1, with TRBD2 matching 12 bases. The CDR3 covers 18 residues. V gave up 10 bases and J gave up 0 bases; unmatched junction bases: 13. The CDR3 protein is CAITHPLAGGSSYNEQFF. CDR3 DNA: TGTGCCATTACTCACCCGCTAGCGGGGGGGAGCTCCTACAATGAGCAGTTCTTC.

This clonotype turned up a few times. This chain links TRBV5-1 with TRBJ2-1; TRBD2 agrees at 13 bases. The CDR3 length is 18 residues. J was trimmed by 4 bases and V by 0 bases; bases with no gene match: 7. Germline values: CDR1 SGHRS, CDR2 YFSETQ. CDR3 protein: CASSLAPLAGGRYNEQFF. The CDR3 DNA reads TGCGCCAGCAGCTTGGCCCCACTAGCGGGGGGGCGGTACAATGAGCAGTTCTTC. The whole variable domain, filled in from reference TRBV5-1 and TRBJ2-1, reads KAGVTQTPRYLIKTRGQQVTLSCSPISGHRSVSWYQQTPGQGLQFLFEYFSETQRNKGNFPGRFSGRQFSNSRSEMNVSTLELGDSALYLCASSLAPLAGGRYNEQFFGPGTRLTVL.